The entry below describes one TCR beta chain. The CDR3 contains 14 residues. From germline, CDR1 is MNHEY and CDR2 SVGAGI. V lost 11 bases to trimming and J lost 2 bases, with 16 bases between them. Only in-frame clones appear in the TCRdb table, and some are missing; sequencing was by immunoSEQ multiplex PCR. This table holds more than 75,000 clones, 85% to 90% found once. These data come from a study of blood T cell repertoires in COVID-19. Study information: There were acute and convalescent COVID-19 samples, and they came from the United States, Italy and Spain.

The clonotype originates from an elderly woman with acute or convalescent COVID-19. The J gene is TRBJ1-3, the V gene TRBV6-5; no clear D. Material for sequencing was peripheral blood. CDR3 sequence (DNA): TGTGCCGCTTCGGCCCTAGCCCCTGGAAACACCATATATTTT. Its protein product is CAASALAPGNTIYF.